This passage covers 12 T cell receptor beta chains from one sample sequenced in a study of blood T cell repertoires in COVID-19. Measured with immunoSEQ multiplex PCR; TCRdb has only the in-frame clones, and not every one. The sample records roughly 260,000 clones, about nine tenths being singletons. The sequencing sample was made of peripheral blood. These TCRs come from a man aged 35-49 years who had recovered from COVID-19.

V is TRBV12-5 and J is TRBJ1-2; no definite D call. V lost 1 base and J 9 bases, leaving 6 bases between the germline ends. Germline V CDR1 and CDR2: LGHNT, FRNRAP. The CDR3 length is 11 residues. The CDR3 bases are TGTGCTAGTGGTTTGGGGCTGAGCTACACCTTC. This gives the protein CASGLGLSYTF.

J is TRBJ2-7 and V is TRBV11-3; tentatively, D is TRBD1 (6 bases). Trimming shortened V by 5 bases and J by 0 bases, and 20 bases separated the two germline ends. Germline V gene lookup returns CDR1 SGHNT and CDR2 YENEEA. This CDR3 is 17 amino acids long. CDR3 region: CASSPRLLGAVSYEQYF. The CDR3, as DNA: TGTGCCAGCAGCCCCCGTTTGTTGGGGGCGGTCTCCTACGAGCAGTACTTC. Full variable domain (remainder filled in from reference TRBV11-3 and TRBJ2-7): EAGVVQSPRYKIIEKKQPVAFWCNPISGHNTLYWYLQNLGQGPELLIRYENEEAVDDSQLPKDRFSAERLKGVDSTLKIQPAELGDSAVYLCASSPRLLGAVSYEQYFGPGTRLTVT.

This clone has a handful of counts. The V call is TRBV29-1, the J call TRBJ2-1; no definite D call. This CDR3 is built from 13 residues. Trimming took off 4 bases at V and 0 bases at J, with 7 bases between the two ends. CDR1 SQVTM and CDR2 ANQGSEA come from the germline V gene. The CDR3 DNA is TGCAGCGTTGGTCCCGGCTCCTACAATGAGCAGTTCTTC. It yields the protein CSVGPGSYNEQFF.

The rearrangement joins TRBV5-4 to TRBJ2-5; TRBD1 matches at 10 bases. This CDR3 is built from 16 residues. Germline CDR1 SGHNT, CDR2 YYREEE (reference sequence). J was trimmed by 5 bases and V by 4 bases; bases with no gene match: 11. The CDR3 reads CASSRDRGGGRETQYF. In nucleotides, the CDR3 is TGTGCCAGCAGCCGGGACAGGGGCGGAGGGCGGGAGACCCAGTACTTC.

The rearrangement links TRBV4-3 to TRBJ2-3; no clear D gene. The ends were cut back, 0 bases at V and 2 bases at J, with 9 bases in the middle. Germline lookup yields CDR1 LGHNA and CDR2 YSLEER. The CDR3 extends over 15 amino acids. The CDR3 DNA sequence: TGCGCCAGCAGCCAAGATTTACAAGTCACAGATACGCAGTATTTT. Protein: CASSQDLQVTDTQYF.

The chain is built from TRBV3-1 (or the pseudogene TRBV3-2) and TRBJ2-5; the match to TRBD2 covers 11 bases. The V gene's germline CDR1 is LGHDT and CDR2 YNNKEL (reference sequence). CDR3 length: 18 residues. V shed 4 bases and J 5 bases; nucleotides not matched to a gene: 15. CDR3: CASSLPGGVPSGGETQYF. DNA of the CDR3: TGTGCCAGCAGCCTCCCCGGAGGGGTACCTAGCGGGGGGGAGACCCAGTACTTC.

V gene TRBV9 combines with J gene TRBJ1-6; D perhaps matches TRBD1 (6 bases). Germline V gene lookup returns CDR1 SGDLS and CDR2 YYNGEE. Trimming removed 4 bases from V and 9 bases from J, with 14 bases in between. This CDR3 contains 14 residues. The CDR3 DNA sequence: TGTGCCAGCAGCCTTGAACAGGGAAGTTCACCCCTCCACTTT. As protein: CASSLEQGSSPLHF. The variable domain in full, with the rest retrieved from reference TRBV9 and TRBJ1-6, is DSGVTQTPKHLITATGQRVTLRCSPRSGDLSVYWYQQSLDQGLQFLIQYYNGEERAKGNILERFSAQQFPDLHSELNLSSLELGDSALYFCASSLEQGSSPLHFGNGTRLTVT.

V is TRBV7-7 and J is TRBJ2-7, with 10 nucleotides matching TRBD1. Germline loops: CDR1 SSHAT, CDR2 FNYEAQ (reference sequence). V lost 5 bases, J lost 6 bases, and 10 bases stayed unmatched. CDR3 length equals 15 residues. The CDR3 DNA reads as TGTGCCAGCAGCCCACGACAGGGGGCTGAAACCGAGCAGTACTTC. Translation gives CASSPRQGAETEQYF.

The chain combines TRBV5-5 with TRBJ2-3; TRBD2 matches 10 bases. The CDR3 spans 17 residues. Germline V gene data show CDR1 as SGHKS and CDR2 as YYEKEE (reference sequence). Trimming took 4 bases from V and 1 from J; bases not matched to a gene: 9. The CDR3 region is CASSPRLLAGGTDTQYF. The CDR3 DNA follows: TGTGCCAGCAGCCCTCGTCTTCTAGCGGGGGGCACAGATACGCAGTATTTT.

The chain is built from TRBV21-1 and TRBJ1-6; TRBD1, as called in the table, went unchecked against the DNA. TRBV21-1 is a pseudogene locus. The CDR3 contains 15 residues. CDR3 DNA sequence: TGTGCCAGCAGGCTTCCAGGAAAATATAATTCACCCCTCCACTTT. Translated, it gives CASRLPGKYNSPLHF.

The rearrangement links TRBV11-2 to TRBJ2-1; no definite D call. V gave up 3 bases and J gave up 4 bases, with 13 bases separating them. This CDR3 region has 15 residues. Looked up from germline, CDR1 is SGHAT and CDR2 is FQNNGV. The CDR3 nucleotides read TGTGCCAGCAGCTTGGGCCAGATCTCATACAATGAGCAGTTCTTC. Translated, it gives CASSLGQISYNEQFF.

This rearrangement joins TRBV21-1 to TRBJ2-2; TRBD1 was called by the table and not checked on the DNA. TRBV21-1 is tagged as a pseudogene. The CDR3 has 16 amino acids. Written as DNA, the CDR3 is TGTGCCAGCAGCACCCTGACAGCGACGAACACCGGGGAGCTGTTTTTT. Its translation is CASSTLTATNTGELFF.